The 27 T cell receptor beta chains reported below all come from one sample, sequenced in a study of early T cells in non-severe SARS-CoV-2 infection (dated by TCRdb to about 2021). Library preparation was by 5' RACE. Sequenced using a NextSeq 500. TCRdb took the public reads, trimmed them with fastp at Q25, ran MiXCR for clone calling and kept in-frame beta chains. Rows are unified per CDR3 protein, each entry keeping the most common DNA and genes. The sample table holds some 57,000 distinct CDR3 sequences, of which around 12% were seen once. The ten largest make up approximately 4.8% of the sample. The sequenced sample consisted of whole blood. These receptors were collected from an adult who was a healthcare worker with PCR-confirmed SARS-CoV-2 infection or an uninfected control (not recorded which).

The sample holds many counts of this clonotype. The gene calls are TRBV7-8 and TRBJ2-2; TRBD1 might be the D (6 bases). CDR3 length equals 14 residues. Germline values: CDR1 SGHVS, CDR2 FQNEAQ. The germline V and J ends were trimmed by 4 bases and 5 bases, with 11 bases remaining between them. Here the CDR3 reads CASSSRGSTGELFF. DNA for the CDR3: TGTGCCAGCAGCTCGAGGGGGTCTACCGGGGAGCTGTTTTTT.

This clonotype was counted ten times or more. The rearrangement uses TRBV5-1 and TRBJ1-5, with no clear D. The CDR3 loop spans 15 amino acids. Trimming took off 0 bases at V and 4 bases at J, with 11 bases between the two ends. Germline CDR1 SGHRS, CDR2 YFSETQ. This CDR3 reads CASSLGQPGNQPQHF. The CDR3 nucleotides are TGCGCCAGCAGCTTGGGCCAACCGGGGAATCAGCCCCAGCATTTT.

In its sample, this clonotype was seen many times. The chain joins TRBV7-2 to TRBJ2-5; 13 nucleotides match TRBD2. The CDR3 consists of 16 residues. Germline CDR1 SGHTA, CDR2 FQGNSA. V lost 2 bases to trimming and J lost 4 bases; unmatched junction nucleotides: 4. CDR3: CASSLTSGGVGETQYF. The CDR3 DNA reads as TGTGCCAGCAGCTTAACTAGCGGGGGGGTTGGAGAGACCCAGTACTTC.

This clonotype came up many times. V gene TRBV29-1 combines with J gene TRBJ1-2; weak D call: TRBD1 (6 bases). The CDR3 sequence is 12 residues long. CDR1 is SQVTM and CDR2 is ANQGSEA in the germline V gene. V was trimmed by 7 bases and J by 2 bases, leaving 11 bases between them. As DNA, the CDR3 is TGCAGCGGAGATACAGGGAACTATGGCTACACCTTC. Residues: CSGDTGNYGYTF.

This chain links TRBV29-1 with TRBJ1-1, with D unresolved. Germline CDR1 is SQVTM and CDR2 is ANQGSEA. V was pared by 5 bases and J by 0 bases, with 10 bases between. This CDR3 contains 13 residues. The CDR3 bases are TGCAGCGTTACGGGTAAATTGAACACTGAAGCTTTCTTT. This gives the protein CSVTGKLNTEAFF.

This chain connects TRBV7-2 to TRBJ2-3; D not certain. V was pared by 5 bases and J by 3 bases, with 6 bases between. The germline gives CDR1 SGHTA, CDR2 FQGNSA. The CDR3 sequence is 12 residues long. The CDR3 spells CASSILTDTQYF. CDR3 sequence (DNA): TGTGCCAGCAGCATTTTGACAGATACGCAGTATTTT.

This clonotype was observed many times. V gene TRBV7-2 combines with J gene TRBJ2-3; D is unclear. Germline CDR1 SGHTA, CDR2 FQGNSA. This CDR3 has 15 amino acids. Trimming stripped 5 bases from V and 0 bases from J, with 12 bases between. Here the CDR3 DNA reads TGTGCCAGCAGCCCATCCGCAGGAAGCACAGATACGCAGTATTTT. It specifies CASSPSAGSTDTQYF. The full variable domain, in which reference TRBV7-2 and TRBJ2-3 provide the parts outside the CDR3, is GAGVSQSPSNKVTEKGKDVELRCDPISGHTALYWYRQSLGQGLEFLIYFQGNSAPDKSGLPSDRFSAERTGGSVSTLTIQRTQQEDSAVYLCASSPSAGSTDTQYFGPGTRLTVL.

Only a few counts were recorded for this clonotype. The chain carries TRBV7-9 and TRBJ2-5; a weak D match, TRBD2 (6 bases). Trimming removed 5 bases at V and 1 base at J, with 17 bases between. Germline lookup yields CDR1 SEHNR and CDR2 FQNEAQ (reference sequence). CDR3 length: 16 residues. The CDR3 sequence is CASSQTRNFGQETQYF. The CDR3 coding sequence is TGTGCCAGCAGCCAGACTAGGAACTTTGGCCAAGAGACCCAGTACTTC.

J is TRBJ2-2 and V is TRBV18, with D unresolved. Germline CDR1 is KGHSH and CDR2 is LQKENI. The CDR3 totals 16 residues. With 2 bases removed from V and 4 bases from J, the gap between germline ends came to 14 bases. CDR3 sequence reads: CASSPYGNPATGELFF. The CDR3 DNA is TGTGCCAGCTCACCATACGGCAATCCAGCCACCGGGGAGCTGTTTTTT.

The gene calls are TRBV5-4 and TRBJ2-5, with D uncertain. Looked up from germline, CDR1 is SGHNT and CDR2 is YYREEE (reference sequence). The germline V and J ends were trimmed by 0 bases and 4 bases, with 10 bases remaining between them. The CDR3 has 14 residues. Here the CDR3 DNA reads TGTGCCAGCAGCTTGGGGCAGTCAATAGAGACCCAGTACTTC. Translation: CASSLGQSIETQYF.

V usage is TRBV28 and J usage is TRBJ1-6; D remains unclear. V lost 7 bases and J lost 7, with 8 bases in between. The CDR3 totals 12 residues. Germline V lookup: CDR1 MDHEN, CDR2 SYDVKM. CDR3: CASNIQNSPLHF. The CDR3 nucleotides read TGTGCCAGCAACATACAAAATTCACCCCTCCACTTT.

This clonotype came up many times. The CDR3 DNA is TGTGCCAGCAGTGAACATGGGACAGGGGTTTCACCCCTCCACTTT. Amino acids: CASSEHGTGVSPLHF. V gene TRBV6-1 combines with J gene TRBJ1-6; TRBD1 matches at 10 bases. The CDR3 loop spans 15 amino acids. Per germline, CDR1 MNHNS and CDR2 SASEGT. V gave up 2 bases and J gave up 9 bases; unmatched junction bases: 4.

The CDR3 nucleotides read TGTGCCAGCAGCCCTTGGGGTATCGCTGAAGCTTTCTTT. It codes for CASSPWGIAEAFF. This sequence joins TRBV11-2 and TRBJ1-1; D remains ambiguous. V lost 5 bases, J lost 6 bases, and 13 bases lay in between. This CDR3 is built from 13 residues. The germline gives CDR1 SGHAT, CDR2 FQNNGV.

This clonotype was seen repeatedly, ten times or more. The chain employs TRBV27 and TRBJ2-7, with 10 bases aligning to TRBD1. Germline assignment: CDR1 MNHEY and CDR2 SMNVEV (reference sequence). The CDR3 consists of 15 residues. V lost 6 bases, J lost 0 bases, and 5 bases stayed unmatched. The CDR3 DNA follows: TGTGCCAGCAGCCCGGGACAGGGGAGCTCCTACGAGCAGTACTTC. Residues: CASSPGQGSSYEQYF.

The V gene is TRBV20-1, the J gene TRBJ1-4; a weak D match, TRBD1 (6 bases). This CDR3 comprises 14 residues. Germline V gene data show CDR1 as DFQATT and CDR2 as SNEGSKA (reference sequence). V was clipped by 2 bases and J by 8 bases, with 15 bases between them. In DNA form, the CDR3 reads TGCAGTGCTAGACACGGGAGTGGGGGCGAAAAACTGTTTTTT. Encoded protein: CSARHGSGGEKLFF.

This clonotype was picked up many times. This sequence joins TRBV25-1 and TRBJ1-5, with 7 nucleotides matching TRBD1. The V gene's germline CDR1 is MGHDK and CDR2 SYGVNS. J lost 5 bases, V lost 5 bases, and 9 bases had no gene match. This CDR3 is 15 amino acids long. CDR3 DNA sequence: TGTGCCAGCAGTCAGACAGGGATTGGCGATCAGCCCCAGCATTTT. Translated: CASSQTGIGDQPQHF.

This chain uses TRBV19 with TRBJ1-1; TRBD1 is a possible D gene (5 bases). V was cut by 3 bases and J by 1 base, with 18 bases left in between. Germline V gene data show CDR1 as LNHDA and CDR2 as SQIVND (reference sequence). The CDR3 runs to 17 residues. In nucleotides, the CDR3 is TGTGCCAGTAGTATGTCATGGGGTTTAAGGGGGAACACTGAAGCTTTCTTT. As protein: CASSMSWGLRGNTEAFF.

This chain links TRBV7-6 with TRBJ2-7; the match to TRBD2 covers 7 bases. The CDR3 has 15 residues. In germline, CDR1 is SGHVS, CDR2 FNYEAQ. V lost 1 base, J lost 2 bases, and 5 bases stayed unmatched. The CDR3 DNA sequence: TGTGCCAGCAGCTTAGATGCGGGAGTCACCTACGAGCAGTACTTC. As protein: CASSLDAGVTYEQYF.

This clonotype was found many times. V usage is TRBV3-1 and J usage is TRBJ2-3, with 10 bases fitting TRBD2. This CDR3 comprises 12 residues. Per the germline V gene, CDR1 is LGHDT and CDR2 is YNNKEL (reference sequence). V trimming: 11 bases; J trimming: 5 bases; junction bases outside the gene matches: 4. The DNA for the CDR3 is TGTGCCTCTAGCGGGAGAGGAGATACGCAGTATTTT. It encodes CASSGRGDTQYF.

The J gene is TRBJ2-2, the V gene TRBV11-2, with D maybe TRBD1 (6 bases). The V and J ends lost 5 bases and 7 bases respectively, with 14 bases between them. The CDR3 is made up of 14 amino acids. Germline lookup yields CDR1 SGHAT and CDR2 FQNNGV. Here the CDR3 reads CASSATGSGGELFF. In nucleotides, the CDR3 is TGTGCCAGCAGCGCAACAGGGTCTGGCGGGGAGCTGTTTTTT.

This clonotype has only a few counts. V gene TRBV20-1 combines with J gene TRBJ1-6; D ambiguous. This CDR3 is built from 14 residues. The germline V gene encodes CDR1 DFQATT and CDR2 SNEGSKA (reference sequence). V was cut by 7 bases and J by 8 bases, with 18 bases left in between. The CDR3 DNA is TGCAGTGTCGGGCAGTCTATGTGGGATTCACCCCTCCACTTT. Its protein product is CSVGQSMWDSPLHF.

For this clonotype: Given the absence of the conserved phenylalanine or tryptophan at the CDR3 end, a read error is likely. The chain has TRBV9 and TRBJ2-7, with D unresolved. The CDR3 has 12 amino acids. V was trimmed by 1 base and J by 9 bases, leaving 11 bases between them. Germline assignment: CDR1 SGDLS and CDR2 YYNGEE. DNA of the CDR3: TGTGCCAGCAGCGTAATGGCCGACGGGCAGTACCAT. Translating it yields CASSVMADGQYH.

This clonotype appeared a few times. The V call is TRBV4-2, the J call TRBJ1-2, with no clear D. Germline V gives CDR1 LGHNA, CDR2 YNFKEQ. Trimming removed 0 bases at V and 8 bases at J, with 13 bases between. There are 14 residues in the CDR3. The CDR3 spells CASSQEIQGPGYTF. Here the CDR3 DNA reads TGTGCCAGCAGCCAAGAGATCCAAGGCCCCGGCTACACCTTC.

This clonotype was detected once. The J gene is TRBJ2-7, the V gene TRBV2, with D unresolved. Trimming pared 1 base from V and 9 bases from J, leaving 13 bases between. CDR1 and CDR2 (germline): SNHLY, FYNNEI. This CDR3 is 13 amino acids long. CDR3 in DNA: TGTGCCAGCAGTGAAGTTCCTGGGGATCGGCAGTACTTC. Encoded protein: CASSEVPGDRQYF.

Details on this clonotype: This may be a read error: a much more frequent sequence differs by one nucleotide. The chain couples TRBV5-1 to TRBJ1-4; unclear D gene. Germline V gene sequence: CDR1 SGHRS, CDR2 YFSETQ. The CDR3 is 16 residues long. DNA for the CDR3: TGCGTCAGCAGCTCCCGGGCAAGTTCAACTAATGAAAAACTGTTTTTT. It yields the protein CVSSSRASSTNEKLFF.

The rearrangement uses TRBV19 and TRBJ2-1; D is unresolved. CDR1 and CDR2 from the germline V gene are LNHDA and SQIVND (reference sequence). The CDR3 consists of 14 residues. V shed 1 base and J shed 4 bases, with 8 bases lying between them. CDR3 sequence reads: CASSIASRYNEQFF. As DNA, the CDR3 is TGTGCCAGTAGTATAGCCTCTAGATACAATGAGCAGTTCTTC.

The J gene is TRBJ1-4, the V gene TRBV30, with unresolved D. The V end lost 2 bases, the J end lost 3 bases, and 13 bases lay between the germline ends. Germline assignment: CDR1 GTSNPN and CDR2 SVGIG (reference sequence). There are 15 residues in the CDR3. CDR3 sequence reads: CAWSLFLAANEKLFF. The CDR3 nucleotides read TGTGCCTGGAGTTTATTTCTGGCGGCTAATGAAAAACTGTTTTTT.